This paragraph covers one TCR beta chain sequence. The antigen is unknown. With 60 Vbeta and 13 Jbeta primers, the PCR was carried out. Sequencing used immunoSEQ multiplex PCR; TCRdb keeps in-frame clones, though not all of them. The sample shows around 180,000 clones, 71% of them seen only once. This entry belongs to a study of cytomegalovirus exposure and HLA in healthy donors. Study observations and caveats: For most subjects, TCR beta sequences were reported to predict HLA-A and HLA-B alleles with accuracy.

Germline V lookup: CDR1 MNHNS, CDR2 SASEGT. The CDR3 has 15 amino acids. V gave up 1 base and J gave up 2 bases; unmatched junction bases: 4. This chain connects TRBV6-1 to TRBJ2-7; 8 bases line up with TRBD1. The receptor was derived from a girl aged 10 to 17 in good health and CMV-seronegative. What was sequenced was PBMCs. The CDR3: CASSEGQGRTYEQYF. CDR3 coding DNA: TGTGCCAGCAGTGAAGGACAGGGGAGAACCTACGAGCAGTACTTC.